This entry lists 5 T cell receptor beta chains sequenced from one sample in a study of Tregs in tolerant kidney transplant recipients. Mixed chimerism was transient after nonmyeloablative marrow transplants from related graft donors. Profiling relied on immunoSEQ multiplex PCR, and the TCRdb table lists in-frame clones only, not all of them. The clone table shows about 6,400 clones, with the ten largest holding 39%. Sequencing was performed on CD8+ T cells from blood (PBMCs), taken 12 months after the transplant. These receptors all stem from a human patient who received a combined kidney and bone marrow transplant. Some T cells could come from the graft donor.

Concerning this clone itself: The sequence runs out 3 residues before the end of the CDR3; the remainder is reconstructed from the germline J gene. This chain uses TRBV7-9 with TRBJ2-4; 7 bases are a match to TRBD2. Germline trimming cut 6 bases from V and 9 bases from J; bases unmatched to any gene: 11. CDR3 length: 14 amino acids. Per the germline V gene, CDR1 is SEHNR and CDR2 is FQNEAQ (reference sequence). Partial CDR3 DNA: TGTGCCAGCAGTTCCCTGCCTCCGGGGGGCATT. Residues: CASSSLPPGGI. The full CDR3 protein reads CASSSLPPGGIQYF.

Notes on this clone: The CDR3 end falls 3 residues outside the read, so it is completed with the germline J gene. The rearrangement uses TRBV5-6 and TRBJ2-3; D is undetermined. V was clipped by 0 bases and J by 1 base, with 9 bases between them. CDR1 SGHDT and CDR2 YYEEEE come from the germline V gene. The CDR3 is made up of 15 amino acids. The CDR3 DNA, read in part, is TGTGCCAGCAGCTTGGGAGACACCGGCACAGATACG. Translating it yields CASSLGDTGTDT. The CDR3 in its entirety is CASSLGDTGTDTQYF.

On this clone: The DNA ends 3 residues before the CDR3 does, and the rest of the CDR3 is filled in from the germline J gene. The chain employs TRBV6-1 and TRBJ2-7; D is undetermined. The CDR3 is 13 residues long. Germline CDR1 is MNHNS and CDR2 is SASEGT. Trimming removed 2 bases at V and 2 bases at J, with 7 bases between. The CDR3 region is CASSETITYEQYF. CDR3 bases read: TGTGCCAGCAGTGAAACTATCACCTACGAG.

The sequenced CDR3 bases are TGTGCCAGCAGCTCCGGACTAGCGGGAAACTCCGAG. It encodes CASSSGLAGNSE. The whole CDR3 region reads CASSSGLAGNSEQYF. The J gene is TRBJ2-7, the V gene TRBV7-2; 12 nucleotides line up with TRBD2. The read ends 3 residues early relative to the CDR3; the germline J gene fills the gap. The CDR3 has 15 residues. Germline CDR1 is SGHTA and CDR2 is FQGNSA. V dropped 4 bases and J dropped 6; count of bases not matched to a gene: 7.

Points on this clone: Read data end 3 residues before the CDR3 end; the end is taken from the germline J gene. V is TRBV19 and J is TRBJ2-3; 11 nucleotides agree with TRBD2. With 2 bases clipped from V and 4 bases from J, the junction kept 2 bases outside the gene matches. The CDR3 is 15 amino acids. Germline V gene sequence: CDR1 LNHDA, CDR2 SQIVND (reference sequence). CDR3 loop: CASSIIAGGADTQYF. The sequenced CDR3 bases are TGTGCCAGTAGTATAATAGCGGGAGGGGCAGATACG.